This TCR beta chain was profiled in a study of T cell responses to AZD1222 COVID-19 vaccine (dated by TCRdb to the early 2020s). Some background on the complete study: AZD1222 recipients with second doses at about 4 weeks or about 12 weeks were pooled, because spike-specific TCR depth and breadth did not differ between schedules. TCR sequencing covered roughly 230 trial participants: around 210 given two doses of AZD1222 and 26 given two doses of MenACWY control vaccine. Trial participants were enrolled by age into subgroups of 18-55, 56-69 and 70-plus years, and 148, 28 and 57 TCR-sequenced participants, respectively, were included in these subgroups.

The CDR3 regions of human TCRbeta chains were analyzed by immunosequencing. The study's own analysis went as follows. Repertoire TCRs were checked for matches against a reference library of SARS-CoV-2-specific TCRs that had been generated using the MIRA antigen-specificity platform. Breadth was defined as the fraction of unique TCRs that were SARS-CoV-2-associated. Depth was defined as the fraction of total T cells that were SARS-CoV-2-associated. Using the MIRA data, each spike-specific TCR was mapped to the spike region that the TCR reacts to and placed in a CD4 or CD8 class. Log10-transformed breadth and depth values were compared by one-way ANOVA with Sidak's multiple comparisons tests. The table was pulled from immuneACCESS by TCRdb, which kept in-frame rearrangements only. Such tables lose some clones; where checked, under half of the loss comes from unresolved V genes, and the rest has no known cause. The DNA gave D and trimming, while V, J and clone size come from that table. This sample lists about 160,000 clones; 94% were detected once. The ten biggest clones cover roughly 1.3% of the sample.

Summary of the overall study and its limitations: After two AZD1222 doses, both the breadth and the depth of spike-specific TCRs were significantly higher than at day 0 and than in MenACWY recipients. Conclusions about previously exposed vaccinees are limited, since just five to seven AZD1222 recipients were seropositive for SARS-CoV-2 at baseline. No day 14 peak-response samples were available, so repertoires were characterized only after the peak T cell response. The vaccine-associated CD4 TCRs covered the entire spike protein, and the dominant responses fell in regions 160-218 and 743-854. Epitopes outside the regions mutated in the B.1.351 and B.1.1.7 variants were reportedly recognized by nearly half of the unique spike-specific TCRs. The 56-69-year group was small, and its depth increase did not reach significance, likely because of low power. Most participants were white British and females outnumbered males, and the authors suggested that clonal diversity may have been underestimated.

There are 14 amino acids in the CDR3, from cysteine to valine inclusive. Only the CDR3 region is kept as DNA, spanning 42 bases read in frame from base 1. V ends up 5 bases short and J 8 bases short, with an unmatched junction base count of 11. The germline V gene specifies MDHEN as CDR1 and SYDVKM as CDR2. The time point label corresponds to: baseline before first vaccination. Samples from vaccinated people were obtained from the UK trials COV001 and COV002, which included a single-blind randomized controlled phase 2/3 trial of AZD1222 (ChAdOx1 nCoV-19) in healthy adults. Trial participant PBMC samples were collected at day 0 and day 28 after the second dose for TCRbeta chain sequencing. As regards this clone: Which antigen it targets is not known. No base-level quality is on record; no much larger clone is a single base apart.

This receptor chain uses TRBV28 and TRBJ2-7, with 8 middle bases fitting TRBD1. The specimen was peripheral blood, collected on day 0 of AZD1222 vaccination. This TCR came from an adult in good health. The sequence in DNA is TGTGCCAGCAGTCCCCTGGACAGGGCTGAGAAGCAGTACGTC. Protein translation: CASSPLDRAEKQYV.